A single sample gave rise to the 5 T cell receptor beta chains below, sequenced in a study of blood T cell repertoires in COVID-19. Data came from immunoSEQ multiplex PCR; TCRdb stores just in-frame clones and leaves some out. The sample includes under 200,000 clones, more than 75% of them seen just once. Sequencing was performed on peripheral blood. All receptors derive from a woman in her 70s with COVID-19, enrolled during active disease.

This clone was recorded only once. DNA of the CDR3: TGTGCCAGCAGCTTATGGTTTGGCGGAATGAACACTGAAGCTTTCTTT. Amino acid sequence: CASSLWFGGMNTEAFF. The J gene is TRBJ1-1, the V gene TRBV7-9; D gene unclear. The germline V gene has CDR1 SEHNR and CDR2 FQNEAQ (reference sequence). Deletions cut 2 bases from V and 0 bases from J, with 13 bases between. This CDR3 region has 16 residues.

V usage is TRBV30 and J usage is TRBJ1-2; D gene uncertain. This CDR3 comprises 14 residues. The ends were cut back, 6 bases at V and 0 bases at J, with 14 bases in the middle. Per germline, CDR1 GTSNPN and CDR2 SVGIG (reference sequence). The CDR3 DNA reads as TGTGCCTGTCCTACTGCCCCTACTAACTATGGCTACACCTTC. Residues: CACPTAPTNYGYTF.

The chain joins TRBV5-8 to TRBJ1-2, with 12 bases lining up with TRBD1. The CDR3 runs 16 residues. J was trimmed by 3 bases and V by 0 bases; bases with no gene match: 3. The germline V gene has CDR1 SGHTS and CDR2 YDEGEE. Written as DNA, the CDR3 is TGTGCCAGCAGCTTGGAGGGACAGGGGGCTCACTATGGCTACACCTTC. Translated, it gives CASSLEGQGAHYGYTF.

The chain uses TRBV10-3 and TRBJ1-6, with a weak D call TRBD1 (6 bases). V lost 3 bases, J lost 14 bases, and 14 bases lay in between. Germline-derived CDR1 and CDR2 are ENHRY and SYGVKD. CDR3 length equals 13 residues. The CDR3: CAISDGLGATLHF. For the CDR3, the DNA is TGTGCCATCAGTGATGGACTGGGGGCCACCCTCCACTTT.

This clone was seen once. V and J are TRBV7-3 and TRBJ2-3; tentatively, D is TRBD2 (7 bases). Germline lookup yields CDR1 SGHTA and CDR2 FQGTGA. The CDR3 loop spans 15 amino acids. V was pared by 2 bases and J by 2 bases, with 11 bases between. This CDR3 is CASSLAGASTDTQYF. The CDR3 bases are TGTGCCAGCAGCTTAGCGGGGGCCTCCACAGATACGCAGTATTTT.